The 24 T cell receptor beta chains reported below all come from one sample, sequenced in a study of early T cells in non-severe SARS-CoV-2 infection (dated by TCRdb to the early 2020s). Receptors were amplified or captured by 5' RACE. For sequencing, a NextSeq 500 was employed. The raw public reads went through TCRdb reprocessing: fastp at Q25, MiXCR clone calling, in-frame beta chains kept. Each CDR3 protein gets just one entry, which takes the most common genes and DNA from the rows behind it. This sample lists 25,000 to 30,000 distinct CDR3 sequences; around 5.3% were detected once. The ten most abundant clones make up roughly 2.5% of the sample. Sequences were obtained from whole blood. Every receptor here comes from an adult who was a healthcare worker with PCR-confirmed SARS-CoV-2 infection or an uninfected control (not recorded which).

This clonotype showed up many times. This chain links TRBV7-9 with TRBJ1-2, with TRBD1 matching over 8 bases. Germline values: CDR1 SEHNR, CDR2 FQNEAQ (reference sequence). Trimming cost V 5 bases and J 6 bases; bases outside gene matches: 8. The length of the CDR3 is 14 residues. DNA of the CDR3: TGTGCCAGCAGCCGAGACAGGGGACCAGATGGCTACACCTTC. This gives the protein CASSRDRGPDGYTF.

The sample holds many counts of this clonotype. This chain links TRBV10-1 with TRBJ2-1, with 12 bases lining up with TRBD1. Germline assignment: CDR1 WNHNN and CDR2 SYGVQD (reference sequence). The ends lost 4 bases at V and 15 bases at J; junction bases unmatched: 19. CDR3 length: 17 residues. As DNA, the CDR3 is TGCGCCAGCAGTGCCCGGGACAGGGGGCTTCATTGGGAGGCACGGTTCTTC. It is translated as CASSARDRGLHWEARFF.

This clonotype was picked up many times. The chain uses TRBV12-3 or TRBV12-4 and TRBJ2-1; TRBD1 agrees at 7 bases. This CDR3 is 16 amino acids long. With V trimmed by 6 bases and J by 7 bases, 15 bases remained unmatched. The CDR3 region has the DNA TGTGCCAGCAGCAGAGGGACAGCGAGGGACGGTAATGAGCAGTTCTTC. This gives the protein CASSRGTARDGNEQFF.

The chain combines TRBV30 with TRBJ2-1; 7 nucleotides align to TRBD1. The trim removed 5 bases at V and 7 bases at J, leaving 2 bases unmatched. This CDR3 comprises 11 residues. Germline CDR1 reads GTSNPN; CDR2 reads SVGIG (reference sequence). CDR3 bases: TGTGCCTGGGAGACAGGGAATGAGCAGTTCTTC. Its protein is CAWETGNEQFF.

The chain is built from TRBV7-3 and TRBJ2-7; 10 bases fit TRBD1. Germline V CDR1 and CDR2: SGHTA, FQGTGA. The V gene end was trimmed by 5 bases and the J gene end by 5 bases; junction bases not matched to a gene: 12. This CDR3 region has 16 residues. CDR3 residues: CASSPDGVTGGNEQYF. The CDR3 nucleotides are TGTGCCAGCAGCCCCGACGGCGTGACAGGGGGCAACGAGCAGTACTTC.

The V gene is TRBV5-6, the J gene TRBJ2-7, with 7 bases aligning to TRBD1. V gave up 7 bases and J gave up 3 bases; unmatched junction bases: 10. This CDR3 has 14 residues. The germline V gene encodes CDR1 SGHDT and CDR2 YYEEEE. The DNA for the CDR3 is TGTGCCAGCCCCCGGCCGGGACAGCACTACGAGCAGTACTTC. It codes for CASPRPGQHYEQYF.

This clonotype was observed at least ten times. This chain joins TRBV20-1 and TRBJ1-3; D is unclear. V was cut by 5 bases and J by 1 base, with 9 bases left in between. CDR1 and CDR2 from the germline V gene are DFQATT and SNEGSKA (reference sequence). CDR3 length: 13 residues. This CDR3 reads CSAHGQSGNTIYF. The CDR3 nucleotides are TGCAGTGCTCACGGCCAATCTGGAAACACCATATATTTT.

This clonotype was recorded many times. In DNA, the CDR3 is TGTGCCACCAGTGGCCCCCCCGGGCGATACGGGTCGGGCACCGGGGAGCTGTTTTTT. Protein: CATSGPPGRYGSGTGELFF. The V and J genes are TRBV24-1 and TRBJ2-2; D not certain. The germline gives CDR1 KGHDR, CDR2 SFDVKD. Deletions cut 5 bases from V and 4 bases from J, with 25 bases between. The CDR3 consists of 19 residues.

This clonotype was counted at least ten times. This rearrangement joins TRBV28 to TRBJ2-1, with D hard to call. The CDR3 length is 17 residues. Germline V gene sequence: CDR1 MDHEN, CDR2 SYDVKM. Deletions cut 6 bases from V and 7 bases from J, with 25 bases between. The CDR3 loop reads CASSSLSWGALGNEQFF. In DNA, the CDR3 is TGTGCCAGCAGCTCCCTCTCCTGGGGTGCGCTTGGTAATGAGCAGTTCTTC.

This clonotype was seen many times. This rearrangement joins TRBV6-5 to TRBJ2-3; TRBD2 matches 9 bases. The CDR3 is 17 amino acids. V dropped 4 bases and J dropped 0; count of bases not matched to a gene: 8. CDR1 and CDR2 (germline): MNHEY, SVGAGI. The CDR3 here is CASSLKGLALSTDTQYF. For the CDR3, the DNA is TGTGCCAGCAGTTTAAAGGGACTAGCACTGAGCACAGATACGCAGTATTTT.

A few counts support this clonotype. The genes are TRBV7-3 and TRBJ1-1; the D is unclear. Germline V gene sequence: CDR1 SGHTA, CDR2 FQGTGA. With 0 bases removed from V and 3 bases from J, the gap between germline ends came to 5 bases. The CDR3 contains 13 residues. DNA of the CDR3: TGTGCCAGCAGCTTAACGGGTTACACTGAAGCTTTCTTT. Its translation: CASSLTGYTEAFF.

This clonotype has just a few counts. The rearrangement links TRBV6-1 to TRBJ2-7, with D unresolved. The V and J ends lost 1 base and 1 base respectively, with 8 bases between them. The CDR3 covers 14 residues. From germline, CDR1 is MNHNS and CDR2 SASEGT. CDR3 sequence: CASSEDVRSYEQYF. CDR3 bases: TGTGCCAGCAGTGAAGATGTCCGTTCCTACGAGCAGTACTTC.

The chain recombines TRBV6-2 or TRBV6-3 with TRBJ2-3; D remains unclear. V lost 6 bases and J lost 10, with 14 bases in between. This CDR3 is built from 12 residues. Germline V gene lookup returns CDR1 MNHEY and CDR2 SVGEGT. The CDR3 spells CASSQQIRPQYF. The CDR3 region has the DNA TGTGCCAGCAGCCAGCAGATCCGTCCGCAGTATTTT.

This clonotype was observed many times. The rearrangement links TRBV9 to TRBJ2-3; 8 nucleotides agree with TRBD1. V trimming: 1 base; J trimming: 0 bases; junction bases outside the gene matches: 7. This CDR3 region has 17 residues. Germline V lookup: CDR1 SGDLS, CDR2 YYNGEE. CDR3 protein: CASSVQPGQASTDTQYF. CDR3 coding DNA: TGTGCCAGCAGCGTACAACCGGGACAGGCCAGCACAGATACGCAGTATTTT.

This clonotype was seen ten or more times. The genes are TRBV6-1 and TRBJ1-4, with D tentatively TRBD1 (5 bases). The germline V gene has CDR1 MNHNS and CDR2 SASEGT. The length of the CDR3 is 13 residues. Trimming removed 7 bases from V and 6 bases from J, with 12 bases in between. The DNA of the CDR3 is TGTGCCAGCAACAGAGGGGCTGATGAAAAACTGTTTTTT. This translates into CASNRGADEKLFF.

This clonotype was counted ten times or more. The CDR3 is CASSSRQGNGYTF. The CDR3 DNA sequence: TGTGCCAGCAGCTCTCGACAGGGGAATGGCTACACCTTC. V is TRBV7-6 and J is TRBJ1-2; the match to TRBD1 covers 8 bases. The ends lost 4 bases at V and 6 bases at J; junction bases unmatched: 4. This CDR3 is 13 amino acids long. The V gene's germline CDR1 is SGHVS and CDR2 FNYEAQ. The whole variable domain, filled in from reference TRBV7-6 and TRBJ1-2, reads GAGVSQSPRYKVTKRGQDVALRCDPISGHVSLYWYRQALGQGPEFLTYFNYEAQQDKSGLPNDRFSAERPEGSISTLTIQRTEQRDSAMYRCASSSRQGNGYTFGSGTRLTVV.

This clonotype was counted many times. V and J are TRBV30 and TRBJ2-1; the D gene is possibly TRBD1 (6 bases). The germline gives CDR1 GTSNPN, CDR2 SVGIG (reference sequence). Trimming cost V 0 bases and J 0 bases, with 9 bases left between them. CDR3 size: 15 residues. CDR3 loop: CAWSVRRGSYNEQFF. CDR3 nucleotide sequence: TGTGCCTGGAGTGTACGCAGGGGCTCCTACAATGAGCAGTTCTTC.

This clonotype has a count of ten or more. The chain uses TRBV7-2 and TRBJ2-7, with unresolved D. This CDR3 spans 14 amino acids. Germline-derived CDR1 and CDR2 are SGHTA and FQGNSA. Between the trimmed V and J ends, which lost 2 bases and 5 bases, there was a span of 13 bases. Written as DNA, the CDR3 is TGTGCCAGCAGCTTATTTAGGCCGGCCCACGAGCAGTACTTC. Encoded protein: CASSLFRPAHEQYF.

This clonotype was detected a few times. This chain joins TRBV7-8 and TRBJ2-7; D is possibly TRBD1 or TRBD2 (5 bases each). Germline values: CDR1 SGHVS, CDR2 FQNEAQ. Trimming removed 5 bases at V and 5 bases at J, with 10 bases between. CDR3 length: 12 residues. This CDR3 reads CASSVGEHEQYF. CDR3 DNA: TGTGCCAGCAGCGTGGGGGAGCACGAGCAGTACTTC.

This clonotype was counted at least ten times. The J gene is TRBJ1-4, the V gene TRBV7-9, with D uncertain. The germline V and J ends were trimmed by 5 bases and 3 bases, with 16 bases remaining between them. The germline gives CDR1 SEHNR, CDR2 FQNEAQ (reference sequence). The CDR3 spans 16 residues. The CDR3 bases are TGTGCCAGCAGCCGCCGGGCCGGTAGTTCTAATGAAAAACTGTTTTTT. Encoded protein: CASSRRAGSSNEKLFF.

This clonotype has at least ten counts. The DNA is left out, because the CDR3 cannot be placed on it with certainty; the CDR3 is given as TCRdb lists it. V and J are TRBV24-1 and TRBJ2-1; the table's TRBD1 call for D was not verified on the DNA. The germline CDR1 and CDR2 sequences are KGHDR and SFDVKD. Inclusive of both ends, the CDR3 amounts to 15 amino acids. CDR3 amino acids: CATSDFGAGDNEQFF.

This clonotype was counted only a few times. V usage is TRBV7-9 and J usage is TRBJ1-4; D is ambiguous. Germline CDR1 SEHNR, CDR2 FQNEAQ (reference sequence). Trimming left V 6 bases short and J 0 bases short, with 14 bases between. The CDR3 is made up of 16 amino acids. Here the CDR3 reads CASSQPQFATNEKLFF. The CDR3 DNA is TGTGCCAGCAGTCAACCTCAATTCGCAACTAATGAAAAACTGTTTTTT.

This clonotype was counted ten times or more. The V call is TRBV7-9, the J call TRBJ1-5; D gene unclear. Germline values: CDR1 SEHNR, CDR2 FQNEAQ (reference sequence). V was cut by 1 base and J by 7 bases, with 5 bases left in between. This CDR3 is 12 amino acids long. CDR3 sequence reads: CASSLGTQPQHF. The CDR3, as DNA: TGTGCCAGCAGCTTAGGGACGCAGCCCCAGCATTTT.

This clonotype was seen ten or more times. This chain joins TRBV15 and TRBJ2-5; 7 nucleotides match TRBD1. The CDR3 spans 14 residues. Trimming removed 1 base from V and 3 bases from J; junction bases left unmatched: 2. From germline, CDR1 is LNHNV and CDR2 YYDKDF (reference sequence). In nucleotides, the CDR3 is TGTGCCACCAGCAGAGGGGGACAGAAAGAGACCCAGTACTTC. Translated, it gives CATSRGGQKETQYF. Full variable domain (outside the CDR3, taken from reference TRBV15 and TRBJ2-5): DAMVIQNPRYQVTQFGKPVTLSCSQTLNHNVMYWYQQKSSQAPKLLFHYYDKDFNNEADTPDNFQSRRPNTSFCFLDIRSPGLGDTAMYLCATSRGGQKETQYFGPGTRLLVL.